One and the same sample provided the 3 T cell receptor beta chains below, sequenced in a study of blood T cell repertoires in COVID-19. Here immunoSEQ multiplex PCR was the method, and the copy in TCRdb shows in-frame clones only, minus some. Among about 70,000 clones, around 86% were seen once, and the ten largest hold under 1.5%. Sequencing was performed on peripheral blood. The receptors come from an older woman with acute or convalescent COVID-19.

V gene TRBV7-2 combines with J gene TRBJ2-1; 10 nucleotides match TRBD2. Germline lookup yields CDR1 SGHTA and CDR2 FQGNSA. The CDR3 runs 16 residues. With V trimmed by 5 bases and J by 8 bases, 12 bases remained unmatched. As DNA, the CDR3 is TGTGCCAGCAGCCCTTGGGCTAGCGGGAGAATCTATGAGCAGTTCTTC. Residues: CASSPWASGRIYEQFF. Variable domain in full (rest from reference TRBV7-2 and TRBJ2-1): GAGVSQSPSNKVTEKGKDVELRCDPISGHTALYWYRQSLGQGLEFLIYFQGNSAPDKSGLPSDRFSAERTGGSVSTLTIQRTQQEDSAVYLCASSPWASGRIYEQFFGPGTRLTVL.

The chain couples TRBV11-2 to TRBJ1-5, with D unclear. CDR1 SGHAT and CDR2 FQNNGV come from the germline V gene. The V end lost 5 bases, the J end lost 6 bases, and 11 bases lay between the germline ends. The CDR3 has 13 residues. This chain's CDR3 is CASSTMEGQPQHF. CDR3 nucleotides: TGTGCCAGCAGCACAATGGAGGGTCAGCCCCAGCATTTT.

The rearrangement joins TRBV5-1 to TRBJ2-5, with a weak D call TRBD2 (5 bases). The CDR3 is 15 amino acids. Trimming took off 6 bases at V and 5 bases at J, with 20 bases between the two ends. CDR1 is SGHRS, CDR2 YFSETQ, per germline. The CDR3 is CASNPTSRARETQYF. CDR3 DNA: TGCGCCAGCAACCCAACGTCGAGGGCCAGGGAGACCCAGTACTTC.